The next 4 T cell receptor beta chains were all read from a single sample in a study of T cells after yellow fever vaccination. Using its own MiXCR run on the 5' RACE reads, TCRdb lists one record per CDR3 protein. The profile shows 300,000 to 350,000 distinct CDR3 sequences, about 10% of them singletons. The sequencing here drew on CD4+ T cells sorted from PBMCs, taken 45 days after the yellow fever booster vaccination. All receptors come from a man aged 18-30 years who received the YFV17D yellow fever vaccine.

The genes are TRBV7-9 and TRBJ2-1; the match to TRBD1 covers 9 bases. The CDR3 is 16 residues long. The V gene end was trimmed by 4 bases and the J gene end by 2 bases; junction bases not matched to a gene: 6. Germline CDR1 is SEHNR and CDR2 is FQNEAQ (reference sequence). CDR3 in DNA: TGTGCCAGCAGCTCGACCGGGACAGGGCCCTACAATGAGCAGTTCTTC. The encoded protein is CASSSTGTGPYNEQFF.

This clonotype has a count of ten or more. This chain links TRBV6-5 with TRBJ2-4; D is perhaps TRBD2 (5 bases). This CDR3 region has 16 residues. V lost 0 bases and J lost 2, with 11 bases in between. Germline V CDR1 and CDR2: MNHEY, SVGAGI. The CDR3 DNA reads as TGTGCCAGCAGTTACTCTTCGGACTCTTCCAAAAACATTCAGTACTTC. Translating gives CASSYSSDSSKNIQYF.

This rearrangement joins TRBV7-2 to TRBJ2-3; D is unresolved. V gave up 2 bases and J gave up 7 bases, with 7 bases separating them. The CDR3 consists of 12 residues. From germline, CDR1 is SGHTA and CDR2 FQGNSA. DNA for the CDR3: TGTGCCAGCAGCTTATTAAGTTATACGCAGTATTTT. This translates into CASSLLSYTQYF.

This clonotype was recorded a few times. CDR3 nucleotide sequence: TGTGCCAGCAGCTTAGACCAGGGGCCACTGTTTTTT. Protein product: CASSLDQGPLFF. V gene TRBV7-2 combines with J gene TRBJ1-4, with D perhaps matching TRBD1 (6 bases). The length of the CDR3 is 12 residues. V shed 1 base and J shed 13 bases, with 10 bases lying between them. The germline gives CDR1 SGHTA, CDR2 FQGNSA.